A selection of T cell receptor beta chains follows, all from one sample in a study of OX40 agonist ivuxolimab in advanced cancers. Assay used: immunoSEQ multiplex PCR; TCRdb lists only in-frame clones, some missing. This table holds some 19,000 clones, approximately 77% found once. The sample was CD4+ or CD8+ T cells sorted from blood, taken in a trial of the OX40 agonist ivuxolimab. These receptor sequences come from an adult with an advanced solid tumor such as melanoma, head and neck, liver or kidney cancer. CDR3s include the opening cysteine and the closing phenylalanine or tryptophan. The D gene is left open where the match is weak. Some rows have no size entry. The others give once, few or many, or a class for an expanded clone.

d_call	clone_size	v_call	j_call	cdr3_nt	cdr3_aa
TRBD2	.	TRBV27	TRBJ2-7	TGTGCCAGCAGCGGGGGAGGGTACGAGCAGTACTTC	CASSGGGYEQYF
.	.	TRBV7-9	TRBJ2-6	TGTGCCAGCAGCTCCCTCTGGGATGGGGCCAACGTCCTGACTTTC	CASSSLWDGANVLTF
.	.	TRBV15	TRBJ2-3	TGTGCCACCCAGGGGAGCGGACCAGATACGCAGTATTTT	CATQGSGPDTQYF
.	.	TRBV6-5	TRBJ2-7	TGTGCCAGCATGGCGGGCTCCTACGAGCAGTACTTC	CASMAGSYEQYF
TRBD1	.	TRBV5-6	TRBJ2-5	TGTGCCAGCAGCAAATTACTTACAGGGGCCGGAGAGACCCAGTACTTC	CASSKLLTGAGETQYF
TRBD1	.	TRBV4-1	TRBJ1-1	TGCGCCAGCAGCCACCCTGGACAGGGGGATGAAGCTTTCTTT	CASSHPGQGDEAFF
.	.	TRBV4-1	TRBJ1-2	TGCGCCAGCAGCCAAGAGAGGAGGGGCGGCTACACCTTC	CASSQERRGGYTF
.	.	TRBV2	TRBJ2-7	TGTGCCAGCAGTGAAGCAGGGGCAGGCTCCTACGAGCAGTACTTC	CASSEAGAGSYEQYF
.	.	TRBV29-1	TRBJ2-1	TGCAGCGTGCAGGGGTGGACCTACAATGAGCAGTTCTTC	CSVQGWTYNEQFF
.	.	TRBV2	TRBJ1-1	TGTGCCAGCAGAATCGCGATGAACACTGAAGCTTTCTTT	CASRIAMNTEAFF
.	.	TRBV2	TRBJ1-1	TGTGCCAGCAGTGAAGTGGGGGCTGTCTTAGCTTTCTTT	CASSEVGAVLAFF
.	once	TRBV27	TRBJ1-5	TGTGCCAGCAGTTTCTACAGGGTCGGTCAGCCCCAGCATTTT	CASSFYRVGQPQHF
.	.	TRBV15	TRBJ1-1	TGTGCCACCAGCCATGAGGCTGGCACTGAAGCTTTCTTT	CATSHEAGTEAFF
.	.	TRBV4-3	TRBJ2-7	TGCGCCAGCAGCCAAGATTTGGGCGTCAGACCCCACGAGCAGTACTTC	CASSQDLGVRPHEQYF
.	.	TRBV6-5	TRBJ1-1	TGTGCCAGCAGTGAAGTAGGGTACGGCACTGAAGCTTTCTTT	CASSEVGYGTEAFF
.	.	TRBV10-2	TRBJ2-5	TGCGCCAGCAGTGTTAACGGTCGAGAGACCCAGTACTTC	CASSVNGRETQYF
TRBD2	once	TRBV27	TRBJ2-1	TGTGCCAGCAGTCCCCAGCGGGAGGGCCTCTACAATGAGCAGTTCTTC	CASSPQREGLYNEQFF
.	few	TRBV2	TRBJ1-4	TGTGCCAGCACCCCCCAGAGGGGCCTCCTGACCCTGGGGGAAAAACTGTTTTTT	CASTPQRGLLTLGEKLFF
.	once	TRBV29-1	TRBJ1-1	TGCAGCGGAGGGGGGGGGAACACTGAAGCTTTCTTT	CSGGGGNTEAFF
.	.	TRBV4-3	TRBJ2-7	TGCGCCAGCAGCCAAGAAGGCAGGGTGATCTACGAGCAGTACTTC	CASSQEGRVIYEQYF
TRBD1	.	TRBV19	TRBJ2-1	TGTGCCAGTAGTATAAGCGGGACAGGGGACAATGAGCAGTTCTTC	CASSISGTGDNEQFF
.	.	TRBV6-5	TRBJ1-5	TGTGCCAGCAGTCCAGGGCCTAACCCCAATCAGCCCCAGCATTTT	CASSPGPNPNQPQHF
TRBD1	few	TRBV28	TRBJ1-3	TGTGCCAGCAGCCCAGGGGGGGATGGAAACACCATATATTTT	CASSPGGDGNTIYF
TRBD2	medium-sized	TRBV4-2	TRBJ2-1	TGTGCCAGCAGCCAAGCGGAGCGGGGGTGGAACAATGAGCAGTTCTTC	CASSQAERGWNNEQFF
.	.	TRBV5-1	TRBJ2-7	TGCGCCAGCAGCCCCCCTAGGTATCCCTACGAGCAGTACTTC	CASSPPRYPYEQYF
.	once	TRBV6-4	TRBJ1-1	TGTGCCAGCAGTGACTCCCCGGGATCGAACACTGAAGCTTTCTTT	CASSDSPGSNTEAFF
TRBD1	.	TRBV6-6	TRBJ2-7	TGTGCCAGCAGCCCAGGGGGCGGCGAGCAGTACTTC	CASSPGGGEQYF
.	.	TRBV13	TRBJ2-7	TGTGCCAGCAGCTTAGGACCGGACGAGCAGTACTTC	CASSLGPDEQYF
.	.	TRBV7-6	TRBJ2-3	TGTGCCAGCAGCTTCACCCGCGAGACAGATACGCAGTATTTT	CASSFTRETDTQYF
.	.	TRBV4-3	TRBJ1-2	TGCGCCAGCAGCCAAGACCGGACGGCTAACTATGGCTACACCTTC	CASSQDRTANYGYTF
TRBD1	.	TRBV4-3	TRBJ1-3	TGCGCCAGCAGCCAAGATGGGGGACAGGTCCCTTCTGGAAACACCATATATTTT	CASSQDGGQVPSGNTIYF
.	.	TRBV6-1	TRBJ2-2	TGTGCCAGCATATTCCCGAACACCGGGGAGCTGTTTTTT	CASIFPNTGELFF